This TCR beta chain was found in a study of identical twins. In every case, the donor was a healthy Caucasian. In its sample, this clonotype was seen a few times. Its target is unknown. TCRdb called the 5' RACE reads again in MiXCR, with one record for every CDR3 protein. The sample gives about 530,000 distinct CDR3 sequences, around 20% of which show up once; approximately 0.5% is in the top ten. Study-level results: For out-of-frame alpha sequences shared by twins, low generation probability was in excess. Whereas memory repertoires showed no such difference, abundant cord blood beta clonotypes carried fewer insertions. Without tracking the same donors, conclusions rested on cross-sectional statistical analysis.

With V trimmed by 4 bases and J by 15 bases, 16 bases remained unmatched. This CDR3 has 14 amino acids. CDR1 and CDR2 from the germline V gene are SQVTM and ANQGSEA. The sample was also linked to a second study, of yellow fever vaccine responses in identical twins.

The material sequenced was CD4+ T cells sorted from blood. The chain is built from TRBV29-1 and TRBJ2-1; TRBD2 matches 9 bases. This sequence was found in a woman between 18 and 29 years old in good health. The DNA for the CDR3 is TGCAGCGTTGGGCTAGCGGGGCGTAATACCCCATCGTTCTTC. It specifies CSVGLAGRNTPSFF.